These 11 T cell receptor beta chains were all obtained from the same sample, sequenced in a study of blood T cell repertoires in COVID-19. Data came from immunoSEQ multiplex PCR; TCRdb stores just in-frame clones and leaves some out. This table holds 100,000 or so clones, 70% to 90% found once. The sequencing sample was made of peripheral blood. These receptors were taken from a man aged 55 to 70 with acute or convalescent COVID-19.

This chain connects TRBV19 to TRBJ2-7; 8 bases agree with TRBD1. CDR1 and CDR2 from the germline V gene are LNHDA and SQIVND (reference sequence). CDR3 length: 12 residues. The ends lost 5 bases at V and 5 bases at J; junction bases unmatched: 2. The CDR3 is CASSPRGHEQYF. The CDR3 DNA sequence: TGTGCCAGTAGTCCCAGGGGGCACGAGCAGTACTTC. Looking up the rest from reference TRBV19 and TRBJ2-7 gives the full variable domain: DGGITQSPKYLFRKEGQNVTLSCEQNLNHDAMYWYRQDPGQGLRLIYYSQIVNDFQKGDIAEGYSVSREKKESFPLTVTSAQKNPTAFYLCASSPRGHEQYFGPGTRLTVT.

The chain links TRBV30 to TRBJ1-2, with D maybe TRBD1 (6 bases). This CDR3 is 16 amino acids long. Trimming stripped 2 bases from V and 0 bases from J, with 16 bases between. Germline CDR1 GTSNPN, CDR2 SVGIG (reference sequence). The CDR3 protein is CAWSPRQVITNYGYTF. The CDR3 nucleotides are TGTGCCTGGAGTCCCCGACAGGTTATCACTAACTATGGCTACACCTTC.

This clone was counted once. The gene calls are TRBV4-1 and TRBJ2-5, with a tentative D call TRBD2 (5 bases). CDR1 and CDR2 from the germline V gene are MGHRA and YSYEKL. Trimming stripped 4 bases from V and 5 bases from J, with 11 bases between. The CDR3 consists of 13 residues. The CDR3 is CASSRGPLETQYF. In nucleotides, the CDR3 is TGCGCCAGCAGCCGAGGGCCGCTGGAGACCCAGTACTTC.

The V call is TRBV6-1, the J call TRBJ2-5, with TRBD2 matching 9 bases. This CDR3 has 15 amino acids. The germline V gene has CDR1 MNHNS and CDR2 SASEGT. The V and J ends lost 1 base and 3 bases, in that order; junction bases with no gene match: 3. CDR3 sequence: CASSEVASGKETQYF. CDR3 nucleotide sequence: TGTGCCAGCAGTGAAGTCGCTAGCGGGAAAGAGACCCAGTACTTC.

The chain links TRBV9 to TRBJ2-7; D call uncertain. The CDR3 contains 11 residues. Germline assignment: CDR1 SGDLS and CDR2 YYNGEE. Deletions cut 7 bases from V and 4 bases from J, with 9 bases between. CDR3 sequence (DNA): TGTGCCAGCGGCTCCCAGTACGAGCAGTACTTC. Translating it yields CASGSQYEQYF.

This sequence joins TRBV29-1 and TRBJ2-5; 9 bases fit TRBD1. Germline assignment: CDR1 SQVTM and CDR2 ANQGSEA. This CDR3 has 13 amino acids. The V gene end was trimmed by 6 bases and the J gene end by 3 bases; junction bases not matched to a gene: 5. The CDR3 nucleotides are TGCAGCGTCCTTCGGACAGGGGAAGAGACCCAGTACTTC. Translated, it gives CSVLRTGEETQYF.

This clone has only a few counts. The gene calls are TRBV30 and TRBJ2-2, with 7 positions matching TRBD2. CDR3 length: 14 amino acids. Trimming cost V 0 bases and J 6 bases; bases outside gene matches: 4. Germline lookup yields CDR1 GTSNPN and CDR2 SVGIG (reference sequence). The CDR3 protein is CAWSVPGGAGELFF. The CDR3 DNA is TGTGCCTGGAGTGTACCTGGGGGGGCCGGGGAGCTGTTTTTT.

The chain couples TRBV5-4 to TRBJ2-5; TRBD1 might be the D (5 bases). Germline loops: CDR1 SGHNT, CDR2 YYREEE (reference sequence). The CDR3 consists of 13 residues. V lost 1 base and J lost 4, with 8 bases in between. The CDR3: CASSLMGRETQYF. The CDR3 coding sequence is TGTGCCAGCAGCTTGATGGGGCGAGAGACCCAGTACTTC.

The chain uses TRBV4-1 and TRBJ2-5; D ambiguous. CDR1 and CDR2 from the germline V gene are MGHRA and YSYEKL. With 0 bases removed from V and 5 bases from J, the gap between germline ends came to 19 bases. The CDR3 contains 17 residues. The CDR3 is CASSQEERVVTRETQYF. Here the CDR3 DNA reads TGCGCCAGCAGCCAAGAGGAACGGGTTGTCACCCGGGAGACCCAGTACTTC.

The genes are TRBV5-6 and TRBJ2-2, with a weak D call TRBD2 (5 bases). The germline CDR1 and CDR2 sequences are SGHDT and YYEEEE. Trimming shortened V by 3 bases and J by 5 bases, and 23 bases separated the two germline ends. The CDR3 is 18 residues long. The CDR3 loop reads CASSYTPTLGVFTGELFF. CDR3 nucleotide sequence: TGTGCCAGCAGCTACACACCCACCCTCGGGGTTTTTACCGGGGAGCTGTTTTTT.

The chain links TRBV24-1 to TRBJ2-1; TRBD2 matches at 15 bases. Germline-derived CDR1 and CDR2 are KGHDR and SFDVKD. This CDR3 spans 19 amino acids. V trimming: 4 bases; J trimming: 0 bases; junction bases outside the gene matches: 6. DNA of the CDR3: TGTGCCACCAGTGACCGACGGACTAGCGGGGGGGACTCCTACAATGAGCAGTTCTTC. Its translation: CATSDRRTSGGDSYNEQFF.